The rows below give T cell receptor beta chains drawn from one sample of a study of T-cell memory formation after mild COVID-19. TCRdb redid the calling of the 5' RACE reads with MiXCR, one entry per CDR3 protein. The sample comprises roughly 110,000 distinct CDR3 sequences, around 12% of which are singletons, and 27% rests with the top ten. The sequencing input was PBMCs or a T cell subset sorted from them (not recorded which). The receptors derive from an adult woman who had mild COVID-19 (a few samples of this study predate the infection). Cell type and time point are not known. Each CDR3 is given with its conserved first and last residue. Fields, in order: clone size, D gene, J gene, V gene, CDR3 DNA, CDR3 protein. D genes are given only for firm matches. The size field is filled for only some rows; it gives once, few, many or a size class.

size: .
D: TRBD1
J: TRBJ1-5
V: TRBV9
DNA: TGTGCCAGCAGCGCATCAGGGACAGGTCATCAGCCCCAGCATTTT
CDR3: CASSASGTGHQPQHF

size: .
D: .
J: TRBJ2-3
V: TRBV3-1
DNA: TGTGCCAGCAGCCAAGAGTGGGGGCGCGGGGATACGCAGTATTTT
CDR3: CASSQEWGRGDTQYF

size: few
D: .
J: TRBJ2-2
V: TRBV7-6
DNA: TGTGCCAGCAGTTATACCACCGGGGAGCTGTTTTTT
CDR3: CASSYTTGELFF

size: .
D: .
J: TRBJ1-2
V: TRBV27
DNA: TGTGCCAGCAGTTTAAACCCCTGGGACCGCCGGAGGGGTGGTGGCTACACCTTC
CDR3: CASSLNPWDRRRGGGYTF

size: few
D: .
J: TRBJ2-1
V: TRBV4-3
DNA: TGCGCCAGCAGCCAAGATGGGGCAGGACCACTCAATCGGCAGTTCTTC
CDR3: CASSQDGAGPLNRQFF

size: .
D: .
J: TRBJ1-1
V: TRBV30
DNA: TGTGCCTGGAGTGAACTGAACACTGAAGCTTTCTTT
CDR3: CAWSELNTEAFF

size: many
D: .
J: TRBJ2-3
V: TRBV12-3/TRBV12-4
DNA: TGTGCCAGCACCAATGGGAGGACAGATACGCAGTATTTT
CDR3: CASTNGRTDTQYF

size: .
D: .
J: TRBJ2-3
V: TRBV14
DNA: TGTGCCAGCAGCCCTGGGACCTGGGGCACAGATACGCAGTATTTT
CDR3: CASSPGTWGTDTQYF

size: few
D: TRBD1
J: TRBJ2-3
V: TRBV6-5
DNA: TGTGCCAGCAGACGCCGGGCTTGGACAGGTCACAGCACAGATACGCAGTATTTT
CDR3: CASRRRAWTGHSTDTQYF

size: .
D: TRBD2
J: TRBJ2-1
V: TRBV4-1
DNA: TGCGCCAGCAGCCAAGAAATAGCGGGGGGATTCAATGAGCAGTTCTTC
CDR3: CASSQEIAGGFNEQFF

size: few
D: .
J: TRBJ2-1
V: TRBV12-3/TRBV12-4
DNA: TGTGCCAGCAGTTTAGGCCGTGTGGAGCAGTTCTTC
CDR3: CASSLGRVEQFF

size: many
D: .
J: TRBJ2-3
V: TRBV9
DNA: TGTGCCAGTACCCAAGGAGGCCCAGATACGCAGTATTTT
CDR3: CASTQGGPDTQYF

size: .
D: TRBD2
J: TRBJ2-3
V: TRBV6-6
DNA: TGTGCCAGCAGACCTCTAGCGGGAGGAGGGACAGATACGCAGTATTTT
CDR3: CASRPLAGGGTDTQYF

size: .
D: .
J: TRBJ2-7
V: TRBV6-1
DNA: TGTGCCAGCAGTGAACCCGCACATTCCTACGAGCAGTACTTC
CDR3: CASSEPAHSYEQYF

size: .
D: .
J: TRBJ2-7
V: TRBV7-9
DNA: TGTGCCAGCAGCTTAGTCCTCTCCTACGAGCAGTACTTC
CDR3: CASSLVLSYEQYF

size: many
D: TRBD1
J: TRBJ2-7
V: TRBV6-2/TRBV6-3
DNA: TGTGCCAGCAGTTACTCGATACAGGGGAACTCCTACGAGCAGTACTTC
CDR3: CASSYSIQGNSYEQYF

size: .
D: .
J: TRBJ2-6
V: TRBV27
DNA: TGTGCCAGCAGTTCCATACAATTCTACTCTGGGGCCAACGTCCTGACTTTC
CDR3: CASSSIQFYSGANVLTF

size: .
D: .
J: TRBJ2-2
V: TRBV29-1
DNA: TGCAGCGTTGAAGATGGGGTGGGGACCGGGGAGCTGTTTTTT
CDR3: CSVEDGVGTGELFF

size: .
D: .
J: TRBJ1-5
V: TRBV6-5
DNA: TGTGCCAGCAGTTACTCGTTCCCCCCTGGGGGCAATCAGCCCCAGCATTTT
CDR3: CASSYSFPPGGNQPQHF

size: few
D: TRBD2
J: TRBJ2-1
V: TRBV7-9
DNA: TGTGCCAGCAGCCCCCTTTGGGACTACGCGGCTAATGAGCAGTTCTTC
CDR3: CASSPLWDYAANEQFF

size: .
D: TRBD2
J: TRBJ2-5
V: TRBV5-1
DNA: TGCGCCAGCAGCTCGCAACGGGAGGCGGGCCAAGAGACCCAGTACTTC
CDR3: CASSSQREAGQETQYF

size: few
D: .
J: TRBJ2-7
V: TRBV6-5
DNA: TGTGCCAGCAGTTACTCCACCGACAGATACTACATCTACGAGCAGTACTTC
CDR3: CASSYSTDRYYIYEQYF

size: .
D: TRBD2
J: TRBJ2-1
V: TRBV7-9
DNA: TGTGCCAGCAGTTACATAGCGGGGATCTACAATGAGCAGTTCTTC
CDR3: CASSYIAGIYNEQFF

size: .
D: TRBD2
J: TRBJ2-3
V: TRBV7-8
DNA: TGTGCCAGCAGCTTAGAAGCGGGAGAGGCAGATACGCAGTATTTT
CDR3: CASSLEAGEADTQYF

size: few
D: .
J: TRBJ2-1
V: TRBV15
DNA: TGTGCCACCAGCAGAGACGATGGTTCAGAGCAGTTCTTC
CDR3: CATSRDDGSEQFF

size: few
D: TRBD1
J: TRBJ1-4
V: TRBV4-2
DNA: TGTGCCAGCAGCCATTCGTACACCGGGACAGGCTATGAAAAACTGTTTTTT
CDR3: CASSHSYTGTGYEKLFF

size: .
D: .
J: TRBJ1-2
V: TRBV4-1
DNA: TGCGCCAGCAGCCCTGACACGGGGGCGGGGAGTGGAGGCTACACCTTC
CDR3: CASSPDTGAGSGGYTF

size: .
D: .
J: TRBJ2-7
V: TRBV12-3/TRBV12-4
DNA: TGTGCCAGCAGCCCAGAGATCCACGAGCAGTACTTC
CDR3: CASSPEIHEQYF

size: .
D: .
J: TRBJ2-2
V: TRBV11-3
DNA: TGTGCCAGCACACGGCCGGGGGAAGCCGGGGAGCTGTTTTTT
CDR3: CASTRPGEAGELFF

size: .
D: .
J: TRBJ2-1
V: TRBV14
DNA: TGTGCCAGCAGCCAGGTCGGGCGGTACAATGAGCAGTTCTTC
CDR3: CASSQVGRYNEQFF

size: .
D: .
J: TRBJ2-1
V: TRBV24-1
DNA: TGTGCCACCAGTGAGCGGTTTACCTACAATGAGCAGTTCTTC
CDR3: CATSERFTYNEQFF

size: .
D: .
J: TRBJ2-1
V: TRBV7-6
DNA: TGTGCCAGCAGCTTCCACGTCTCGGGGAATGAGCAGTTCTTC
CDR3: CASSFHVSGNEQFF

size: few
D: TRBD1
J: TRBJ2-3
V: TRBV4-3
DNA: TGCGCCAGCAGCCAAGATGTCAGGGACAGGGGTGATACGCAGTATTTT
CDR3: CASSQDVRDRGDTQYF

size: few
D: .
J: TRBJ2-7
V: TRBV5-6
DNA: TGTGCCAGCAGCCAGGGAAGCCCCACCTACGAGCAGTACTTC
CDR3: CASSQGSPTYEQYF

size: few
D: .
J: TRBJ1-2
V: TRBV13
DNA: TGTGCCAGCAGCTTGTTTGGGGTCCAATATGGCTACACCTTC
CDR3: CASSLFGVQYGYTF

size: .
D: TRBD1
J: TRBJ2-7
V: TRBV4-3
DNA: TGCGCCAGCACCTACCGACAGGGATCTTCCTACGAGCAGTACTTC
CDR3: CASTYRQGSSYEQYF

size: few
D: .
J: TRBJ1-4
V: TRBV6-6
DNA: TGTGCCAGCAGGCACAGCGGGACGTTCGAGTTTTTT
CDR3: CASRHSGTFEFF

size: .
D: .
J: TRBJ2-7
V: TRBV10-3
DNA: TGTGCCATCAGACAGGGTTCCGCCTACGAGCAGTACTTC
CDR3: CAIRQGSAYEQYF

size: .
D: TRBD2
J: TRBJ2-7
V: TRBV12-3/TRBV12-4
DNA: TGTGCCAGCAAGACTAGCGGGAAGCGCTACGAGCAGTACTTC
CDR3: CASKTSGKRYEQYF

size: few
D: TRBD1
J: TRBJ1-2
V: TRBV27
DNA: TGTGCCAGCAGTTTAACAGGGGGTTATAGGAATGGCTACACCTTC
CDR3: CASSLTGGYRNGYTF

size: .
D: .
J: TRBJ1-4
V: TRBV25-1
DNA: TGTGCCAGCCTAGGAGGGGCGGAAAAACTGTTTTTT
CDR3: CASLGGAEKLFF

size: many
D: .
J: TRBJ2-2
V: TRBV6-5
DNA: TGTGCCAGCAGCGAGACAGGGAACACCGGGGAGCTGTTTTTT
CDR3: CASSETGNTGELFF

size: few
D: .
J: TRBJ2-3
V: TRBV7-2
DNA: TGTGCCAGCAGCCCGATCGGGGCAGATACGCAGTATTTT
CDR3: CASSPIGADTQYF

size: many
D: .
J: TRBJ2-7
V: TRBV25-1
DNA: TGTGCCAGCAGTGGCAAGGACAGTCGATACTCCTACGAGCAGTACTTC
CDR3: CASSGKDSRYSYEQYF